The 10 T cell receptor beta chains given below trace back to one sample, sequenced in a study of blood T cells in healthy people across ages. Alongside a J-beta primer mix, a sample-barcoded 5' primer served in a second PCR lasting about 6 to 12 cycles. TCRdb analysed the 5' RACE reads with MiXCR anew, one entry per CDR3 protein. The repertoire holds about 690,000 distinct CDR3 sequences, with roughly 43% as singletons. Sequenced: blood. All receptors come from a man older than 75 in good health.

As for this clonotype: One end of the junction does not line up with germline, which may come from a read error. The chain couples TRBV6-2 or TRBV6-3 to TRBJ2-7; D is possibly TRBD1 (6 bases). The CDR3 length is 13 residues. Germline V CDR1 and CDR2: MNHEY, SVGEGT. The CDR3 DNA sequence: TGTGCCAGCAGTGACTCAACAGGGAATGGGCAGTACTTC. As protein: CASSDSTGNGQYF.

This rearrangement joins TRBV7-9 to TRBJ2-3; D could derive from TRBD1 or TRBD2 (6 bases each). CDR3 length equals 15 residues. Germline loops: CDR1 SEHNR, CDR2 FQNEAQ (reference sequence). V lost 5 bases to trimming and J lost 0 bases, with 12 bases between them. This CDR3 is CASSTTGTSTDTQYF. CDR3 coding DNA: TGTGCCAGCAGCACCACAGGGACTAGCACAGATACGCAGTATTTT.

The chain joins TRBV6-5 to TRBJ2-7; D gene ambiguous. Trimming pared 4 bases from V and 5 bases from J, leaving 6 bases between. The germline CDR1 and CDR2 sequences are MNHEY and SVGAGI. The CDR3 has 11 residues. CDR3 DNA: TGTGCCAGCAGTTTTATGAACGAGCAGTACTTC. Protein: CASSFMNEQYF.

This clonotype was seen a handful of times. The genes are TRBV9 and TRBJ1-1; D gene uncertain. The germline CDR1 and CDR2 sequences are SGDLS and YYNGEE. This CDR3 is built from 14 residues. Trimming shortened V by 0 bases and J by 1 base, and 7 bases separated the two germline ends. DNA of the CDR3: TGTGCCAGCAGCGTAGAATGGAAGAACACTGAAGCTTTCTTT. This translates into CASSVEWKNTEAFF.

This rearrangement joins TRBV6-6 to TRBJ1-6, with 7 bases lining up with TRBD1. V lost 6 bases, J lost 5 bases, and 10 bases stayed unmatched. Germline values: CDR1 MNHNY, CDR2 SVGAGI (reference sequence). The CDR3 runs 16 residues. In DNA, the CDR3 is TGTGCCAGCAGATCCCAAGCAGGGGGGGATAATTCACCCCTCCACTTT. Protein product: CASRSQAGGDNSPLHF.

This clonotype was detected many times. The V gene is TRBV6-2 or TRBV6-3, the J gene TRBJ2-7, with a weak D call TRBD1 (6 bases). In germline, CDR1 is MNHEY, CDR2 SVGEGT. The CDR3 is 14 amino acids. The ends were cut back, 2 bases at V and 2 bases at J, with 10 bases in the middle. DNA of the CDR3: TGTGCCAGCAGTTACCTTACAGGGACCTACGAGCAGTACTTC. This sequence encodes CASSYLTGTYEQYF.

The V call is TRBV7-9, the J call TRBJ2-1; no clear D. V lost 2 bases, J lost 8 bases, and 19 bases lay in between. This CDR3 contains 16 residues. Germline CDR1 is SEHNR and CDR2 is FQNEAQ (reference sequence). The CDR3 here is CASSLLQATAGDEQFF. As DNA, the CDR3 is TGTGCCAGCAGCTTATTGCAAGCGACCGCTGGGGATGAGCAGTTCTTC.

At least ten counts were recorded for this clonotype. The chain combines TRBV29-1 with TRBJ2-5, with D maybe TRBD2 (6 bases). Germline V gene sequence: CDR1 SQVTM, CDR2 ANQGSEA. The V end was cut by 5 bases, the J end by 2 bases, with 9 bases between. The CDR3 loop spans 12 amino acids. CDR3 in DNA: TGCAGCGTTAGTAGCGGTCAAGAGACCCAGTACTTC. This sequence encodes CSVSSGQETQYF.

The CDR3, as DNA: TGCAGTGCTAGAAGGACAGGGTTCCTAGCGGGAGGAGGGAATGAGCAGTTCTTC. Translated: CSARRTGFLAGGGNEQFF. This chain connects TRBV20-1 to TRBJ2-1; the match to TRBD2 covers 11 bases. The V gene's germline CDR1 is DFQATT and CDR2 SNEGSKA (reference sequence). This CDR3 has 18 amino acids. V shed 2 bases, J shed 7 bases, and the junction held 16 bases outside the gene matches.

To note about this clonotype: Compared with germline, one end of the junction differs, possibly owing to a read error. This sequence joins TRBV7-2 and TRBJ1-5; D not certain. The CDR3 contains 14 residues. Germline V lookup: CDR1 SGHTA, CDR2 FQGNSA. CDR3 DNA: TGTGCCTGCAGCCAAGGCGTGGGAAATCAGCCCCAGCATTTT. Translating it yields CACSQGVGNQPQHF.